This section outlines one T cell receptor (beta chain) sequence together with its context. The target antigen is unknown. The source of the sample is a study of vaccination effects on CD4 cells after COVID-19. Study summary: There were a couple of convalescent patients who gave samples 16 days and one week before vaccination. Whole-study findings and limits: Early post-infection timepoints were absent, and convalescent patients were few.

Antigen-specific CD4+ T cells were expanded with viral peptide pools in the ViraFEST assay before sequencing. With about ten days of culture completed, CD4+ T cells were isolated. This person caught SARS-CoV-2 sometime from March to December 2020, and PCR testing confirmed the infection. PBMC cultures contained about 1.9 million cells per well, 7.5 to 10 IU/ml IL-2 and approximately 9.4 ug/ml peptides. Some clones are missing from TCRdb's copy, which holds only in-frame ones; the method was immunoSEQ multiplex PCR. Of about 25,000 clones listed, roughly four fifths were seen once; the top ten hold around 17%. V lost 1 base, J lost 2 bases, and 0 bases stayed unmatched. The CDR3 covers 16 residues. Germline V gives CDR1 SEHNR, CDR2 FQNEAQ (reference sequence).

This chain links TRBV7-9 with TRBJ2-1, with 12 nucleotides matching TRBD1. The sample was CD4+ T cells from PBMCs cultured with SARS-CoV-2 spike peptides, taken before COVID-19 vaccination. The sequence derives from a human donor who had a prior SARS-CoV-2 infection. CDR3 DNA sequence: TGTGCCAGCAGCTTAGGGGACAGGGGGCCCTACAATGAGCAGTTCTTC. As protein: CASSLGDRGPYNEQFF.